The clone carrying this T cell receptor beta chain was seen many times. Germline loops: CDR1 LGHDT, CDR2 YNNKEL (reference sequence). The length of the CDR3 is 16 residues. V was clipped by 1 base and J by 7 bases, with 17 bases between them. This sample is drawn from a study of patients and donors after allogeneic stem cell transplantation. Each CDR3 protein is one row after TCRdb ran MiXCR on the RT-PCR reads. This sample carries 30,000 to 35,000 distinct CDR3 sequences, over 6.5% of them seen once, and the ten largest clones take about 35%. The chain links TRBV3-1 to TRBJ1-3; D uncertain. What was sequenced was blood, either unsorted or a sorted T cell fraction (not recorded which). This clonotype was obtained from a human donor who was either an allogeneic HSCT recipient or a stem cell or donor lymphocyte infusion donor (not recorded which). It is not recorded whose cells these are; they may come from a transplant donor. CDR3 in DNA: TGTGCCAGCAGCCAAGTTCTTTCACGGTTGGGGAACACCATATATTTT. Residues: CASSQVLSRLGNTIYF.